A selection of T cell receptor beta chains follows, all from one sample in a study of blood T cell repertoires in COVID-19. Method: immunoSEQ multiplex PCR; TCRdb's copy keeps in-frame clones and lacks some. The table includes around 200,000 clones, around 83% detected once. The sample was peripheral blood. These receptors were obtained from a woman aged 45-65 years with acute or convalescent COVID-19. The CDR3 runs from the conserved cysteine through the conserved F or W. Each record gives: J gene, D gene, V gene, CDR3 length, clone size, CDR3 protein, CDR3 DNA. The D gene is left open where the match is weak. Only part of the rows carry a size: once, few, many, or a class if the clone is expanded.

TRBJ2-3 TRBD2 TRBV9 18 . CASSDPGLAGEYTDTQYF TGTGCCAGCAGCGACCCGGGACTAGCGGGAGAGTATACAGATACGCAGTATTTT
TRBJ1-2 TRBD1 TRBV2 15 . CASSLQGARPYGYTF TGTGCCAGCAGTCTACAGGGGGCTAGGCCGTATGGCTACACCTTC
TRBJ2-7 . TRBV25-1 14 . CASSETYPPYEQYF TGTGCCAGCAGTGAAACATATCCTCCCTACGAGCAGTACTTC
TRBJ2-7 TRBD1 TRBV28 14 . CASTLGTGLYEQYF TGTGCCAGCACCCTCGGGACAGGACTATACGAGCAGTACTTC
TRBJ1-2 . TRBV19 14 . CASSIRGMGYGYTF TGTGCCAGTAGTATCCGGGGGATGGGCTATGGCTACACCTTC
TRBJ1-1 TRBD1 TRBV5-1 15 . CASSLDRGSLTEAFF TGCGCCAGCAGCCTTGACAGGGGAAGTCTGACTGAAGCTTTCTTT
TRBJ1-2 TRBD1 TRBV5-1 14 . CASSFNQGGYGYTF TGCGCCAGCAGTTTTAACCAGGGGGGCTATGGCTACACCTTC
TRBJ2-5 TRBD2 TRBV15 17 . CATSKGLAGGQEETQYF TGTGCCACCAGCAAGGGACTAGCGGGAGGCCAAGAAGAGACCCAGTACTTC
TRBJ2-3 TRBD2 TRBV24-1 15 . CATSDHRTSLDTQYF TGTGCCACCAGTGACCACCGGACTAGTCTAGATACGCAGTATTTT
TRBJ1-2 . TRBV19 16 . CASSSSPHRSNYGYTF TGTGCCAGTAGTTCCTCCCCCCACAGAAGTAACTATGGCTACACCTTC
TRBJ2-5 . TRBV6-5 15 once CASSYDINREETQYF TGTGCCAGCAGTTACGACATAAACAGGGAGGAGACCCAGTACTTC
TRBJ2-7 TRBD2 TRBV4-1 15 . CASSQQLAGSYEQYF TGCGCCAGCAGCCAACAACTAGCGGGCAGTTACGAGCAGTACTTC
TRBJ1-4 . TRBV30 13 . CAWRSQRNEKLFF TGTGCCTGGAGATCTCAGAGGAATGAAAAACTGTTTTTT
TRBJ1-2 . TRBV7-9 16 once CASSTGLSLSPYGYTF TGTGCCAGCAGCACGGGACTCTCGCTAAGCCCCTATGGCTACACCTTC
TRBJ2-7 TRBD1 TRBV5-1 16 . CASSIRDSPLSYEQYF TGCGCCAGCAGCATAAGGGACAGCCCCCTCTCCTACGAGCAGTACTTC
TRBJ2-1 . TRBV6-2/TRBV6-3 11 . CASSYQGEQFF TGTGCCAGCAGTTACCAGGGTGAGCAGTTCTTC
TRBJ1-1 . TRBV10-3 13 . CAISDLSQGEAFF TGTGCCATCAGTGACCTATCACAGGGTGAAGCTTTCTTT
TRBJ2-5 TRBD2 TRBV7-9 16 . CASSSPGLVLQETQYF TGTGCCAGCAGCTCACCGGGACTAGTCCTCCAAGAGACCCAGTACTTC
TRBJ1-5 TRBD1 TRBV6-5 14 . CASWDRGKNQPQHF TGTGCCAGCTGGGACAGGGGAAAGAATCAGCCCCAGCATTTT
TRBJ2-5 . TRBV12-3/TRBV12-4 13 . CASSLGGKETQYF TGTGCCAGCAGTTTGGGGGGAAAAGAGACCCAGTACTTC
TRBJ2-1 TRBD1 TRBV24-1 16 . CATSTNDRATYNEQFF TGTGCCACCAGTACTAACGACAGGGCAACTTACAATGAGCAGTTCTTC
TRBJ2-3 . TRBV21-1 17 . CASSKRPPRTGHGTQYF TGTGCCAGCAGCAAACGGCCCCCCCGGACAGGCCATGGGACGCAGTATTTT
TRBJ1-1 . TRBV19 16 . CASSITQGLPNTEAFF TGTGCCAGTAGTATCACCCAGGGGCTTCCGAACACTGAAGCTTTCTTT
TRBJ2-1 . TRBV7-3 14 . CASSADAGYNEQFF TGTGCCAGCAGCGCTGACGCGGGCTACAATGAGCAGTTCTTC
TRBJ1-4 . TRBV7-9 13 . CASSFQFNEKLFF TGTGCCAGCAGCTTCCAGTTTAATGAAAAACTGTTTTTT
TRBJ2-5 . TRBV28 14 . CASSLAQSQETQYF TGTGCCAGCAGTTTAGCACAGTCACAAGAGACCCAGTACTTC
TRBJ1-2 . TRBV9 13 . CASSVENGYGYTF TGTGCCAGCAGCGTAGAAAACGGCTATGGCTACACCTTC
TRBJ2-7 TRBD1 TRBV3-1/TRBV3-2 13 . CASSLRTGAEQYF TGTGCCAGCAGTCTCCGGACAGGGGCCGAGCAGTACTTC
TRBJ1-6 TRBD1 TRBV6-5 14 . CASSFEGTGAPLHF TGTGCCAGCAGTTTCGAGGGGACAGGGGCACCCCTCCACTTT
TRBJ1-2 . TRBV11-2 18 . CASSVSPRPGVGAYGYTF TGTGCCAGCAGCGTATCCCCCCGACCGGGCGTGGGGGCTTATGGCTACACCTTC
TRBJ2-7 . TRBV21-1 18 . CASSKGGIQDRGDYEQYF TGTGCCAGCAGCAAAGGGGGCATTCAGGACAGGGGAGACTACGAGCAGTACTTC
TRBJ2-1 . TRBV3-1/TRBV3-2 16 . CASSQDPSRAHNEQFF TGTGCCAGCAGCCAAGATCCTTCCAGGGCCCACAATGAGCAGTTCTTC
TRBJ1-2 TRBD1 TRBV30 15 . CAWSHGDRPFYGYTF TGTGCCTGGAGCCATGGGGACAGGCCTTTCTATGGCTACACCTTC
TRBJ2-3 . TRBV29-1 15 once CSVEDPVLPLNTQYF TGCAGCGTAGAAGACCCCGTGCTACCACTAAATACGCAGTATTTT
TRBJ2-7 TRBD1 TRBV4-2 17 . CASSQEAGTASTYEQYF TGTGCCAGCAGCCAAGAGGCAGGGACAGCTTCGACCTACGAGCAGTACTTC
TRBJ1-2 . TRBV28 17 few CASSSVDRPLREYGYTF TGTGCCAGCAGTTCGGTTGACAGGCCATTAAGAGAGTATGGCTACACCTTC
TRBJ2-7 TRBD1 TRBV11-2 17 once CASSLTGTGGAVYEQYF TGTGCCAGCAGCTTAACCGGGACAGGGGGCGCCGTCTACGAGCAGTACTTC
TRBJ2-3 TRBD2 TRBV5-1 16 . CASSRVAGESADTQYF TGCGCCAGCAGCCGAGTAGCGGGAGAGTCGGCAGATACGCAGTATTTT
TRBJ1-1 . TRBV5-1 15 . CASSLEGRGNTEAFF TGCGCCAGCAGCTTGGAGGGAAGGGGAAACACTGAAGCTTTCTTT
TRBJ2-1 . TRBV5-1 18 . CASSLASLRRASYNEQFF TGCGCCAGCAGCTTGGCCTCCCTTCGGCGGGCGTCCTACAATGAGCAGTTCTTC
TRBJ2-5 . TRBV14 13 . CASSRTRLETQYF TGTGCCAGCAGCCGAACTAGGTTGGAGACCCAGTACTTC
TRBJ2-2 TRBD1 TRBV5-1 15 few CASSSRGGETGELFF TGCGCCAGCAGCTCCCGAGGGGGCGAAACCGGGGAGCTGTTTTTT
TRBJ2-7 . TRBV6-5 13 . CASSYERSYEQYF TGTGCCAGCAGTTACGAGCGGAGCTACGAGCAGTACTTC
TRBJ2-5 TRBD1 TRBV12-3/TRBV12-4 12 . CASGQGGETQYF TGTGCCAGCGGACAGGGCGGTGAGACCCAGTACTTC
TRBJ2-3 TRBD2 TRBV29-1 15 once CSVGGKRSSTDTQYF TGCAGCGTGGGGGGGAAGCGATCTAGCACAGATACGCAGTATTTT
TRBJ2-6 . TRBV20-1 16 . CSAREGLRGGANVLTF TGCAGTGCTCGTGAGGGGCTTAGGGGAGGGGCCAACGTCCTGACTTTC